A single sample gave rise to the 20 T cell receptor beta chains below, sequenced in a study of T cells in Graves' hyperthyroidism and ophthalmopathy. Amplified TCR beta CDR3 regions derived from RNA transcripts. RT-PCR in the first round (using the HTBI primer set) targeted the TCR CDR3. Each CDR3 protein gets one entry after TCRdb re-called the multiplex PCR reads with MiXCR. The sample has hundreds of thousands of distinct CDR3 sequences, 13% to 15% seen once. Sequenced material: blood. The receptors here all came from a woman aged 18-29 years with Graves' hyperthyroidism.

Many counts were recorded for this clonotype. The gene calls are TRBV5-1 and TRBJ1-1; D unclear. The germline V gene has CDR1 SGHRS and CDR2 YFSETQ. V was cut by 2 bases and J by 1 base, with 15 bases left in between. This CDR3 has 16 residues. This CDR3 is CASSFRPPPANTEAFF. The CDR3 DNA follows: TGCGCCAGCAGCTTTCGTCCCCCACCGGCGAACACTGAAGCTTTCTTT.

CDR3 sequence: CSAREPGGGRNIQYF. DNA of the CDR3: TGCAGTGCTAGAGAACCAGGGGGGGGGCGGAACATTCAGTACTTC. The chain links TRBV20-1 to TRBJ2-4; the D call may be TRBD1 or TRBD2 (7 bases each). This CDR3 contains 15 residues. CDR1 is DFQATT and CDR2 is SNEGSKA in the germline V gene (reference sequence). The V gene lost 0 bases and the J gene lost 7 bases, with 16 bases spanning the gap.

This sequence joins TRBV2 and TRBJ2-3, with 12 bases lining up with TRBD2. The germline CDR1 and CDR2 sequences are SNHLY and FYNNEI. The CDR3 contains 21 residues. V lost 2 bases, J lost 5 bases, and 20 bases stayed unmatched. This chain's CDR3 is CASSEIPLAGGPVGRRDTQYF. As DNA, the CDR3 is TGTGCCAGCAGTGAAATTCCCCTAGCGGGAGGGCCAGTAGGAAGAAGAGATACGCAGTATTTT.

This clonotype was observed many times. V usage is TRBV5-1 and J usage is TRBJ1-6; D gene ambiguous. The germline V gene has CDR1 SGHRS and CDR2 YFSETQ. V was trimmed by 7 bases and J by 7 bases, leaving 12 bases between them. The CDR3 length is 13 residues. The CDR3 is CASQRTDNSPLHF. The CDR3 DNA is TGCGCCAGCCAGAGGACGGACAATTCACCCCTCCACTTT.

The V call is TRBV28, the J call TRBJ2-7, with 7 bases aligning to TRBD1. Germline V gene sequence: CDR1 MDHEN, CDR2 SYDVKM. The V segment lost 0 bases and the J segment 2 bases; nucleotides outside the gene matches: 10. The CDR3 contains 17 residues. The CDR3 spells CASSLWNFRDRTYEQYF. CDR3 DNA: TGTGCCAGCAGTTTATGGAATTTCCGGGACAGAACCTACGAGCAGTACTTC.

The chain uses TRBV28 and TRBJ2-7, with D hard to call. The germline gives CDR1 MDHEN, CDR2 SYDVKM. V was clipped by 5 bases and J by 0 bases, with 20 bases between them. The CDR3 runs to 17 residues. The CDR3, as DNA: TGTGCCAGCAGTATAAGGCCTCAGATCATCCTCTCCTACGAGCAGTACTTC. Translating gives CASSIRPQIILSYEQYF.

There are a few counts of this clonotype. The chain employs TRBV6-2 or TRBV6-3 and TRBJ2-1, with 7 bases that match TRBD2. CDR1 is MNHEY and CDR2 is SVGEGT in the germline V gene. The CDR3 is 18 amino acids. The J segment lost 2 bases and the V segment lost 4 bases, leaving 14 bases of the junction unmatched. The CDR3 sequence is CASSSGGGPSFTYNEQFF. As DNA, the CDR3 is TGTGCCAGCAGTTCGGGGGGAGGGCCATCTTTTACCTACAATGAGCAGTTCTTC.

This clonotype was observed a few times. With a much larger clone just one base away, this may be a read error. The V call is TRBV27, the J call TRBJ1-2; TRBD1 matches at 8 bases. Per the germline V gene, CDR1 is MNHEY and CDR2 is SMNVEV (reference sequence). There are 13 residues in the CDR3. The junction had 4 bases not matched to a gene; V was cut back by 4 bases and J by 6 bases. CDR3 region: CASSWRQGHGYTF. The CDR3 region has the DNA TGTGCCAGCAGTTGGAGACAGGGGCATGGCTACACCTTC.

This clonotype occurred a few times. CDR3 nucleotide sequence: TGCGCCAGCAGCCAGCGGGCGGGGCTGAAGGCGAGGTACTTC. It is translated as CASSQRAGLKARYF. J is TRBJ2-5 and V is TRBV4-3; TRBD2 is a possible D gene (6 bases). The CDR3 sequence is 14 residues long. The ends were cut back, 3 bases at V and 13 bases at J, with 21 bases in the middle. Germline V gives CDR1 LGHNA, CDR2 YSLEER.

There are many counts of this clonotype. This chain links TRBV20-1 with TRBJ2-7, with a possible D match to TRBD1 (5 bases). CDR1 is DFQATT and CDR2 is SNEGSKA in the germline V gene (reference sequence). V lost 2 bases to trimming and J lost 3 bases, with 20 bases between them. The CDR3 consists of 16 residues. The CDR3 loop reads CSARLRFGQGSYEQYF. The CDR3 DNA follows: TGCAGTGCTAGATTACGGTTTGGGCAGGGTAGCTACGAGCAGTACTTC.

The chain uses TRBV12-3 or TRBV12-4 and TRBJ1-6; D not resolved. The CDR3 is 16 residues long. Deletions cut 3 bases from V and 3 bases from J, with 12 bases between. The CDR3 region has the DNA TGTGCCAGCAGTTTGGTCGGACCGGGCTATAATTCACCCCTCCACTTT. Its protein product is CASSLVGPGYNSPLHF.

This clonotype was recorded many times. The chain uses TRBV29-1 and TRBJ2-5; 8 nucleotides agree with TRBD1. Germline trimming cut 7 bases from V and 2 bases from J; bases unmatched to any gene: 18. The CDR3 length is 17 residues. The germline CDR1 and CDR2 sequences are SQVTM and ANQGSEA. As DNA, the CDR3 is TGCAGCGCAGACTCGAACAGACAGGGGTACCATCAAGAGACCCAGTACTTC. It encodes CSADSNRQGYHQETQYF.

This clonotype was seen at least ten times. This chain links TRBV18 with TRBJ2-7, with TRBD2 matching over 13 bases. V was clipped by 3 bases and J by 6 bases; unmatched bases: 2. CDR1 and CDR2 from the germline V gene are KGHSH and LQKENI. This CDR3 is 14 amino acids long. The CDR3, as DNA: TGTGCCAGCTCACCGGGACTAGCGGGAATCGAGCAGTACTTC. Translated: CASSPGLAGIEQYF.

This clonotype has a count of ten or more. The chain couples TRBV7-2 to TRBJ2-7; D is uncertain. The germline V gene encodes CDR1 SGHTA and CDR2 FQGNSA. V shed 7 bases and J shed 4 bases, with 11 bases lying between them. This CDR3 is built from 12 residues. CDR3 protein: CASTLGGYEQYF. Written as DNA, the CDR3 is TGTGCCAGCACCCTGGGTGGATACGAGCAGTACTTC.

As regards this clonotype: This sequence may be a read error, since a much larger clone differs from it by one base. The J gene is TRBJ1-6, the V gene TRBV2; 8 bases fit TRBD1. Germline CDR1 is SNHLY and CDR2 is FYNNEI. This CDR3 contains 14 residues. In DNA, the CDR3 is TGTGCCAGCAGCGGACAGGGAAAGGGATCACCCTTCCACTTT. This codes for CASSGQGKGSPFHF.

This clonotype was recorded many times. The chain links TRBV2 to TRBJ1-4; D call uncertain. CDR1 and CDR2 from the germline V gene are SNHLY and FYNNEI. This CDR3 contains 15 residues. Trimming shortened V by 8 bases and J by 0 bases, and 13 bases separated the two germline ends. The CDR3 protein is CASQRRNPTNEKLFF. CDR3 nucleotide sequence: TGTGCCAGCCAACGAAGGAATCCAACTAATGAAAAACTGTTTTTT.

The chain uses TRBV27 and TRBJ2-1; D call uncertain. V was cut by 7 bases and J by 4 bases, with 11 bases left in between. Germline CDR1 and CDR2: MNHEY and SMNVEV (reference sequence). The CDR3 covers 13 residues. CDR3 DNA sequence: TGTGCCAGCATGGACCCGCCTTACAATGAGCAGTTCTTC. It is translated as CASMDPPYNEQFF.

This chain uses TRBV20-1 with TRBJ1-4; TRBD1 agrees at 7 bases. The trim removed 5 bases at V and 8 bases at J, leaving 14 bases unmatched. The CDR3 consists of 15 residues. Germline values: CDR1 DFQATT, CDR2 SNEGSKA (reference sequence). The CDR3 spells CSAWDSARDIEKLFF. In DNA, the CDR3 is TGCAGTGCTTGGGACAGCGCCCGGGACATAGAAAAACTGTTTTTT.

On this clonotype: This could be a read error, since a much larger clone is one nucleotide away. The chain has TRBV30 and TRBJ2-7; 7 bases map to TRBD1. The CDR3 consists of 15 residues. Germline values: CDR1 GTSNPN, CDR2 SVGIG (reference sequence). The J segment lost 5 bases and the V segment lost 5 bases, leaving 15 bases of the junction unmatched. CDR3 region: CAWGLPGTVPHEQYF. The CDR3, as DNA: TGTGCCTGGGGCCTACCCGGGACAGTGCCCCACGAGCAGTACTTC.

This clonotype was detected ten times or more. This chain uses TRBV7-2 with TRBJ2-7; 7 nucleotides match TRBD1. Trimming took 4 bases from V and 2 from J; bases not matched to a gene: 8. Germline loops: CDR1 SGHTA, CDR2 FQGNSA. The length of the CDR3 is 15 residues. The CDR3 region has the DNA TGTGCCAGCAGCTCTCCTACCGGGACAGCCTACGAGCAGTACTTC. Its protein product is CASSSPTGTAYEQYF.